This T cell receptor beta chain was captured in a study of T cells expressing NK-cell markers. The wider study: Sorted CD3+CD56-NKG2C+, CD3+CD56+NKG2C+ and CD3+CD56+NKG2C- T cells supplied the TCR beta repertoires.

As regards this clonotype: Its antigen is unknown.

The CDR3 consists of 17 residues. TCRdb re-called the 5' RACE reads; every CDR3 protein appears as one record, without DNA. This repertoire includes 550,000 to 600,000 distinct CDR3 sequences. Study-wide results and caveats: The CD3+CD56-NKG2C+ fraction of several donors was also led by these clonotypes.

This chain uses TRBV12-3 or TRBV12-4 with TRBJ1-4; TCRdb indicates TRBD1, and absent DNA this call remains unverified. The clonotype comes from a young man in good health. Specimen: blood T cells: a sorted CD56 or NKG2C T cell subset, CD4+ or CD8+ T cells, or bulk PBMC T cells (not recorded which). The CDR3 reads CASRSGTGIRANEKLFF.